The rows below give T cell receptor beta chains drawn from one sample of a study of T cells in Graves' hyperthyroidism and ophthalmopathy. TCRdb re-called the multiplex PCR reads through MiXCR, storing one row per CDR3 protein. Of 90,000 to 120,000 distinct CDR3 sequences listed, about 15% were seen once; the top ten hold less than 50%. Sequencing used blood. The receptors come from a woman aged 45 to 65 with Graves' hyperthyroidism. Each CDR3 is given with its conserved first and last residue. Fields, in order: CDR3 protein, CDR3 DNA, clone size, J gene, V gene, D gene. D genes are given only for firm matches. The size of a clone is reported for some rows only, either as once, few or many, or as a class for expanded clones.

CASRGGFFYNEKLFF,TGTGCCAGCAGAGGGGGATTTTTCTATAATGAAAAACTGTTTTTT,many,TRBJ1-4,TRBV25-1,NA
CASSIVIRGRSYNEQFF,TGTGCCAGTAGTATAGTGATTCGCGGCCGCTCCTACAATGAACAGTTCTTC,many,TRBJ2-1,TRBV19,NA
CATTGTAGAGEQFF,TGTGCCACCACAGGGACAGCCGGGGCTGGTGAGCAGTTCTTC,many,TRBJ2-1,TRBV28,TRBD1
CASSYSISGTSGRPSTDTQYF,TGTGCCAGCAGTTACTCCATATCCGGGACTAGCGGGAGGCCGAGCACAGATACGCAGTATTTT,few,TRBJ2-3,TRBV6-5,TRBD2
CASSPLASYLGEQFF,TGTGCCAGCAGCCCGCTAGCCTCATACTTGGGTGAGCAGTTCTTC,many,TRBJ2-1,TRBV9,NA
CASSFLGAEQYF,TGTGCCAGCAGTTTCTTGGGGGCCGAGCAGTACTTC,few,TRBJ2-7,TRBV27,NA
CASSLPGAGGAYGYTF,TGTGCCAGCAGCCTCCCGGGGGCAGGGGGCGCCTATGGCTACACCTTC,many,TRBJ1-2,TRBV28,TRBD1
CSARGQGGTF,TGCAGTGCTAGAGGGCAGGGCGGCACCTTC,many,TRBJ1-2,TRBV20-1,NA
CSANNPQGQETQYF,TGCAGTGCCAATAACCCACAGGGGCAGGAGACCCAGTACTTC,many,TRBJ2-5,TRBV20-1,TRBD1
CASSHIRLAGNEQFF,TGTGCCAGCAGCCATATCCGGCTAGCGGGGAATGAGCAGTTCTTC,NA,TRBJ2-1,TRBV3-1,TRBD2
CSANRGGGSDTQYF,TGCAGCGCCAACCGGGGGGGAGGGTCAGATACGCAGTATTTT,many,TRBJ2-3,TRBV29-1,TRBD2
CASSSLADFSYEQYF,TGTGCCAGCAGCTCCTTAGCGGATTTCTCCTACGAGCAGTACTTC,many,TRBJ2-7,TRBV11-2,NA
CASSPFAQGRGTEAFF,TGTGCCAGCTCACCCTTCGCGCAGGGGAGGGGAACTGAAGCTTTCTTT,many,TRBJ1-1,TRBV18,NA
CASSLGDMTDTQYF,TGCGCCAGCAGCTTGGGGGACATGACAGATACGCAGTATTTT,many,TRBJ2-3,TRBV5-1,NA
CAWRGPKGETQYF,TGTGCCTGGAGGGGACCAAAGGGGGAGACCCAGTACTTC,many,TRBJ2-5,TRBV30,NA
CASSLGDGRAYNEQFF,TGTGCCAGCAGTTTGGGAGACGGGAGGGCCTACAATGAGCAGTTCTTC,many,TRBJ2-1,TRBV12-3/TRBV12-4,TRBD2
CASSNFGDSNQPQHF,TGTGCCAGTAGTAATTTTGGGGACAGCAATCAGCCCCAGCATTTT,many,TRBJ1-5,TRBV19,NA
CSVDGRYLGTEAFF,TGCAGCGTTGATGGCAGGTACTTGGGCACTGAAGCTTTCTTT,many,TRBJ1-1,TRBV29-1,NA
CSAPTSGRLYNEQFF,TGCAGTGCGCCTACCAGCGGGCGCCTCTACAATGAGCAGTTCTTC,NA,TRBJ2-1,TRBV20-1,NA
CASSLGLAGSTGELFF,TGTGCCAGCAGTTTGGGACTAGCGGGGTCCACCGGGGAGCTGTTTTTT,NA,TRBJ2-2,TRBV28,TRBD2
CSAQPPAAGNQPQHF,TGCAGTGCTCAGCCCCCCGCCGCCGGCAATCAGCCCCAGCATTTT,many,TRBJ1-5,TRBV20-1,NA
CASSLLGNTGELFF,TGTGCCAGCAGTTTATTGGGGAACACCGGGGAGCTGTTTTTT,many,TRBJ2-2,TRBV28,NA
CASKRGGTTNEQFF,TGTGCCAGCAAGCGGGGCGGAACGACGAATGAGCAGTTCTTC,many,TRBJ2-1,TRBV6-1,TRBD2
CASSSEEFADTQYF,TGTGCCAGCAGCTCAGAAGAATTCGCAGATACGCAGTATTTT,many,TRBJ2-3,TRBV7-9,NA
CASSFFSGRVDTQYF,TGTGCCAGCAGTTTTTTTAGCGGGCGAGTAGATACGCAGTATTTT,many,TRBJ2-3,TRBV28,TRBD2
CASSPGGSMNTEAFF,TGTGCCAGTAGCCCCGGAGGCTCCATGAACACTGAAGCTTTCTTT,many,TRBJ1-1,TRBV19,NA
CSAERTGTPYEQYF,TGCAGTGCTGAGAGGACAGGGACTCCCTACGAGCAGTACTTC,many,TRBJ2-7,TRBV20-1,TRBD1
CAIQRGQGTDTQYF,TGTGCCATCCAGAGGGGGCAGGGGACAGATACGCAGTATTTT,many,TRBJ2-3,TRBV2,TRBD1
CASRAAGGSETQYF,TGTGCCAGCAGGGCCGCGGGAGGCTCGGAGACCCAGTACTTC,many,TRBJ2-5,TRBV28,TRBD2
CASRQGANGYTF,TGTGCCTCCAGACAGGGGGCAAATGGCTACACCTTC,NA,TRBJ1-2,TRBV24-1,TRBD1
CASSSGLAGALEDTQYF,TGTGCCAGCAGCTCGGGACTAGCGGGAGCCCTTGAAGATACGCAGTATTTT,NA,TRBJ2-3,TRBV11-2,TRBD2
CASSLFGQGEKLFF,TGTGCCAGCAGCTTATTCGGACAGGGAGAAAAACTGTTTTTT,NA,TRBJ1-4,TRBV11-3,TRBD1
CAISESASGRGNTQYF,TGTGCCATCAGTGAGTCGGCTAGCGGGAGGGGAAATACGCAGTATTTT,NA,TRBJ2-3,TRBV10-3,TRBD2
CASSFVTGLNTEAFF,TGTGCCAGCAGTTTCGTAACAGGGTTGAACACTGAAGCTTTCTTT,NA,TRBJ1-1,TRBV12-3/TRBV12-4,NA
CASSDTRGTDTQYF,TGTGCCAGCAGTGATACGCGGGGCACAGATACGCAGTATTTT,many,TRBJ2-3,TRBV2,NA
CAISESVSGGEQFF,TGTGCCATCAGTGAGTCTGTATCAGGAGGTGAGCAGTTCTTC,many,TRBJ2-1,TRBV10-3,NA
CASSLAAGGPADTQYF,TGTGCCAGCAGCTTAGCGGCGGGAGGGCCTGCAGATACGCAGTATTTT,many,TRBJ2-3,TRBV7-9,TRBD2
CASSRDTNTQYF,TGTGCCAGCAGCCGGGACACTAATACGCAGTATTTT,many,TRBJ2-3,TRBV28,NA
CAGSSGSVEKLFF,TGTGCCGGTTCGTCAGGAAGTGTTGAAAAACTGTTTTTT,many,TRBJ1-4,TRBV2,NA
CASSYRQGAVQPQHF,TGTGCCAGCAGTTACAGACAGGGGGCCGTTCAGCCCCAGCATTTT,many,TRBJ1-5,TRBV28,TRBD1
CAWSASGTSGILWQFF,TGTGCCTGGAGTGCATCCGGGACTAGCGGGATCTTGTGGCAGTTCTTC,many,TRBJ2-1,TRBV30,TRBD2
CASSPGTSGRLDTQYF,TGTGCCAGCAGCCCCGGGACTAGCGGGAGATTAGATACGCAGTATTTT,once,TRBJ2-3,TRBV5-5,TRBD2
CAIRYPLKDEQYF,TGTGCCATCAGGTATCCCTTGAAGGACGAGCAGTACTTC,many,TRBJ2-7,TRBV28,NA
CASSQQGAREQYF,TGTGCCAGCAGCCAACAGGGGGCGCGGGAGCAGTACTTC,many,TRBJ2-7,TRBV2,TRBD1
CASSSVGGGANVLTF,TGTGCCAGCAGCTCCGTGGGTGGTGGGGCCAACGTCCTGACTTTC,NA,TRBJ2-6,TRBV7-8,NA
CASSTPGQEQETQYF,TGTGCCAGCAGCACACCGGGACAGGAGCAAGAGACCCAGTACTTC,NA,TRBJ2-5,TRBV11-3,TRBD1
CASSHLLAARGNNEQFF,TGCGCCAGCAGCCATCTACTAGCGGCCAGGGGTAACAATGAGCAGTTCTTC,many,TRBJ2-1,TRBV4-1,TRBD2
CASWDINSPLHF,TGTGCCAGCTGGGACATTAATTCACCCCTCCACTTT,many,TRBJ1-6,TRBV6-1,NA
CATSDPTVGGALETQYF,TGTGCCACCAGTGATCCTACCGTAGGAGGGGCCCTTGAGACCCAGTACTTC,many,TRBJ2-5,TRBV24-1,NA
CASSWGQEITDTQYF,TGCGCCAGCAGCTGGGGACAAGAGATAACAGATACGCAGTATTTT,few,TRBJ2-3,TRBV5-1,NA